This TCR beta chain was captured in a study of CD8 T cells in Susac syndrome. Germline V gene data show CDR1 as DFQATT and CDR2 as SNEGSKA (reference sequence). The CDR3 is 17 amino acids. V was trimmed by 0 bases and J by 4 bases, leaving 19 bases between them. A quantity of roughly 0.5 to 1 ug RNA underwent reverse transcription using random hexamers. TCRdb reanalysed the immunoSEQ multiplex PCR reads using MiXCR and keeps one entry per CDR3 protein. This table has a few hundred thousand distinct CDR3 sequences, approximately 85% appearing once. The clonotype originates from a human donor with multiple sclerosis. The specimen sequenced was CD8+ T cells from PBMCs. The chain has TRBV20-1 and TRBJ2-1; D tentatively reads TRBD1 or TRBD2 (5 bases each). The CDR3 bases are TGCAGTGCTAGAGATCCGGTGGGGGACCCTCGTTACAATGAGCAGTTCTTC. It codes for CSARDPVGDPRYNEQFF.